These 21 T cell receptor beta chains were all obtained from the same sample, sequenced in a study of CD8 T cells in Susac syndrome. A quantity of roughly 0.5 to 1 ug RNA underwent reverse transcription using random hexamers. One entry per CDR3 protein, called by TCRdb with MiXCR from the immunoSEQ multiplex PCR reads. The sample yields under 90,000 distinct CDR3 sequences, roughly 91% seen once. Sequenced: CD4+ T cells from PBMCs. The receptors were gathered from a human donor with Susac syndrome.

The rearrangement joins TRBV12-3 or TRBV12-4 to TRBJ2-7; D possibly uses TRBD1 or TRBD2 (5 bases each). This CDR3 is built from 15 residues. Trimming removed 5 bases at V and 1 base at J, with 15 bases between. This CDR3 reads CASSETGTASYEQYF. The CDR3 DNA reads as TGTGCCAGCAGTGAGACCGGGACGGCTTCCTACGAGCAGTACTTC.

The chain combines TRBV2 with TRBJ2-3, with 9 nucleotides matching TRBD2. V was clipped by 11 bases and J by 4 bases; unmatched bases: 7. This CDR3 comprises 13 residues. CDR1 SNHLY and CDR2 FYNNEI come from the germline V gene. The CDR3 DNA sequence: TGTGCCTCTAGCGGGACAGTAGCAGATACGCAGTATTTT. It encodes CASSGTVADTQYF.

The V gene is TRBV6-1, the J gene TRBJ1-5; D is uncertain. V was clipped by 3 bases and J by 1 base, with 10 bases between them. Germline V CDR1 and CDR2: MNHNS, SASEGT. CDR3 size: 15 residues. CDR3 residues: CASSEVRLSNQPQHF. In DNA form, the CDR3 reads TGTGCCAGCAGTGAGGTACGGCTAAGCAATCAGCCCCAGCATTTT.

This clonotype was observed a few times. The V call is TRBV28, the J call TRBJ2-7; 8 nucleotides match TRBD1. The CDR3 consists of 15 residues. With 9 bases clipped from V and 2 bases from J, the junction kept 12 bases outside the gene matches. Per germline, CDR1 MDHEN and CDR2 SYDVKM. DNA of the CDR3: TGTGCCAGTGGGCAACCCGGGACAGGACCCTACGAGCAGTACTTC. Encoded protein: CASGQPGTGPYEQYF.

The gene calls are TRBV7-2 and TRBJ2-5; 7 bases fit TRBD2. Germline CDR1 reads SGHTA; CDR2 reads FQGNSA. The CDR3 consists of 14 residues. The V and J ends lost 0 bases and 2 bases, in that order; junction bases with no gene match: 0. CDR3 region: CASSLAGGQETQYF. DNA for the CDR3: TGTGCCAGCAGCTTAGCGGGGGGGCAAGAGACCCAGTACTTC.

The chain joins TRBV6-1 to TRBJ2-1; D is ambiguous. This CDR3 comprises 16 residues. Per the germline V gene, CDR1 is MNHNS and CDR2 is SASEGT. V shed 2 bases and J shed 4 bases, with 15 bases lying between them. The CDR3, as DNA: TGTGCCAGCAGTGAAAAGCGAGTCGGATATTACAATGAGCAGTTCTTC. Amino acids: CASSEKRVGYYNEQFF.

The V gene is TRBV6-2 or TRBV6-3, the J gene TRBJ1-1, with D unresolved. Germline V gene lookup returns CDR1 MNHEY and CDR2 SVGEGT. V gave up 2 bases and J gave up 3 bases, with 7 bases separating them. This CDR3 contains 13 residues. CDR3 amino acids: CASSYGGYTEAFF. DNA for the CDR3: TGTGCCAGCAGTTACGGAGGGTACACTGAAGCTTTCTTT.

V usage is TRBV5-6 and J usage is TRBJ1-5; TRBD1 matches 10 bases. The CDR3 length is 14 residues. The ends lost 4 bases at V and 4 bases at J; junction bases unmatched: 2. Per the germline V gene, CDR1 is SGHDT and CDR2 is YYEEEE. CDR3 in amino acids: CASSKDRGNQPQHF. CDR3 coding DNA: TGTGCCAGCAGCAAGGACAGGGGGAATCAGCCCCAGCATTTT. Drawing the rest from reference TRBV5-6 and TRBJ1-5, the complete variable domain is DAGVTQSPTHLIKTRGQQVTLRCSPKSGHDTVSWYQQALGQGPQFIFQYYEEEERQRGNFPDRFSGHQFPNYSSELNVNALLLGDSALYLCASSKDRGNQPQHFGDGTRLSIL.

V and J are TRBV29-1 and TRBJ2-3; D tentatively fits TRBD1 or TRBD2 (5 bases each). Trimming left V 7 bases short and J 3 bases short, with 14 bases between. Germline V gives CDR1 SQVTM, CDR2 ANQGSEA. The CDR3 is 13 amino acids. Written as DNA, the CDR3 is TGCAGCGGGGACCGGGGCGTAACAGATACGCAGTATTTT. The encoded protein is CSGDRGVTDTQYF.

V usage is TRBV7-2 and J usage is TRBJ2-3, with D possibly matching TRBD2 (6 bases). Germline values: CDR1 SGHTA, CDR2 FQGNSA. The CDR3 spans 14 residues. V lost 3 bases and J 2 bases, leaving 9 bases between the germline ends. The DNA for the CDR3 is TGTGCCAGCAGCTTCCGGGGACTCACAGATACGCAGTATTTT. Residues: CASSFRGLTDTQYF.

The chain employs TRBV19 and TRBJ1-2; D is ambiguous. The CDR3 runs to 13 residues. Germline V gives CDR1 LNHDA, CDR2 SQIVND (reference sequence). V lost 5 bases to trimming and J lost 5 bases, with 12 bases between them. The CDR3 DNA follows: TGTGCCAGTAGTGAGTCAGCGATATATGGCTACACCTTC. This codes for CASSESAIYGYTF.

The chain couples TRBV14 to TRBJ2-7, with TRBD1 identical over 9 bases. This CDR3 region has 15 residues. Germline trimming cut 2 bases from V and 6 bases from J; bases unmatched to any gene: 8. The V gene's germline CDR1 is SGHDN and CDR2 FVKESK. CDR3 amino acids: CASSQRRDRVSEQYF. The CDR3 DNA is TGTGCCAGCAGCCAACGCCGGGACAGGGTATCCGAGCAGTACTTC. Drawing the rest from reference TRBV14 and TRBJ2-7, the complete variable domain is EAGVTQFPSHSVIEKGQTVTLRCDPISGHDNLYWYRRVMGKEIKFLLHFVKESKQDESGMPNNRFLAERTGGTYSTLKVQPAELEDSGVYFCASSQRRDRVSEQYFGPGTRLTVT.

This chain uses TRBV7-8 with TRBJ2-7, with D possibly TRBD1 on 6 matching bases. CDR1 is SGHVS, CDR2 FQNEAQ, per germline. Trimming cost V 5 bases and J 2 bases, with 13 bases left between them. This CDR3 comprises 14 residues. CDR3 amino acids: CASSPGQPTYEQYF. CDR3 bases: TGTGCCAGCAGCCCTGGACAGCCGACCTACGAGCAGTACTTC.

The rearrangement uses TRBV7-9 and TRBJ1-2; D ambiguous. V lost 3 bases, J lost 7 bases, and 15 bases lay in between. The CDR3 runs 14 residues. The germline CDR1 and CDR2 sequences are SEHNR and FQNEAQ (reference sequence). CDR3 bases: TGTGCCAGCAGCTTTGAGGTCCCCGCTACTGGCTACACCTTC. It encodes CASSFEVPATGYTF.

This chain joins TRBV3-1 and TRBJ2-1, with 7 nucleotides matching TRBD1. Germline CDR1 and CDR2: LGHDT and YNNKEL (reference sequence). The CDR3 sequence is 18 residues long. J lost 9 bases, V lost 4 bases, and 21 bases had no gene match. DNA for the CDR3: TGTGCCAGCAGCCCAACAAACCCGCGACAGGGAAATTACGGTGAGCAGTTCTTC. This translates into CASSPTNPRQGNYGEQFF.

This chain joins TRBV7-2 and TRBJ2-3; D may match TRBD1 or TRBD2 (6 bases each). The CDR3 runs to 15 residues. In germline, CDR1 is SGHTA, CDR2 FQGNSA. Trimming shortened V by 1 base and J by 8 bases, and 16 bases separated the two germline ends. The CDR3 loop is CASSLEGGQWATQYF. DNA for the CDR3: TGTGCCAGCAGCTTAGAGGGGGGCCAGTGGGCTACGCAGTATTTT.

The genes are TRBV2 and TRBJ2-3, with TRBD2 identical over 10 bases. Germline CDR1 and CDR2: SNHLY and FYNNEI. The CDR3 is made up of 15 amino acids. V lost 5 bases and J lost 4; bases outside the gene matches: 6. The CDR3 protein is CASSPSGRDSDTQYF. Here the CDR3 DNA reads TGTGCCAGCAGTCCTAGCGGGAGAGACTCAGATACGCAGTATTTT.

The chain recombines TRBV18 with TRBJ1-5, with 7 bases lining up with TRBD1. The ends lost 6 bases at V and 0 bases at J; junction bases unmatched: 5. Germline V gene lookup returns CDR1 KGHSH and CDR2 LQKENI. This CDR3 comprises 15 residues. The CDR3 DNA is TGTGCCAGCTCTCGGGACAGCGCTAGCAATCAGCCCCAGCATTTT. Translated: CASSRDSASNQPQHF. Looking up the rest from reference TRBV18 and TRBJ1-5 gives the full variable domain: NAGVMQNPRHLVRRRGQEARLRCSPMKGHSHVYWYRQLPEEGLKFMVYLQKENIIDESGMPKERFSAEFPKEGPSILRIQQVVRGDSAAYFCASSRDSASNQPQHFGDGTRLSIL.

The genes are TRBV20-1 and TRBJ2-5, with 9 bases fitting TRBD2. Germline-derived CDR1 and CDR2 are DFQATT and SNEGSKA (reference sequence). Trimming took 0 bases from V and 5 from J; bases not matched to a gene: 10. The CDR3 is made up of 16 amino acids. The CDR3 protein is CSARDLRGRAGETQYF. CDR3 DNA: TGCAGTGCTAGAGATCTCCGCGGGAGGGCCGGGGAGACCCAGTACTTC.

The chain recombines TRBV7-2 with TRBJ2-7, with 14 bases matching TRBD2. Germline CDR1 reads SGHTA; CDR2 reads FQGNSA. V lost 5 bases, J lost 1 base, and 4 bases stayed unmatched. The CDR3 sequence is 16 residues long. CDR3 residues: CASSPRTSGRSYEQYF. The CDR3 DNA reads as TGTGCCAGCAGCCCCCGGACTAGCGGGAGGTCCTACGAGCAGTACTTC.

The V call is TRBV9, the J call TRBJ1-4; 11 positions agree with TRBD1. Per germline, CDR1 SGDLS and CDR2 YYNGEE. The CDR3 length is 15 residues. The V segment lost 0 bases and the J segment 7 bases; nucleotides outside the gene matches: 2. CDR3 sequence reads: CASSVGGTGGEKLFF. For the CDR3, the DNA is TGTGCCAGCAGCGTAGGTGGGACAGGGGGTGAAAAACTGTTTTTT.